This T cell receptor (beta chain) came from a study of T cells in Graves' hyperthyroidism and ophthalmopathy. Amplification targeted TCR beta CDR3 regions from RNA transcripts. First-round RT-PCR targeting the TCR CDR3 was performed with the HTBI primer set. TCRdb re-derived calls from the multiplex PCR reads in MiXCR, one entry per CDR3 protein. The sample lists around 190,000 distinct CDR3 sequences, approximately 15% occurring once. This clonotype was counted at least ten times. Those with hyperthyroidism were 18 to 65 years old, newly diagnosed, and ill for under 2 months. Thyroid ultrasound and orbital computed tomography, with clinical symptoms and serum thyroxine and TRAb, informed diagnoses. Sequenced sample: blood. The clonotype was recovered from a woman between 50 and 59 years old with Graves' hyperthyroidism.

The CDR3 loop reads CASTIQVENTEAFF. The DNA for the CDR3 is TGTGCCAGCACAATACAGGTAGAGAACACTGAAGCTTTCTTT. V and J are TRBV6-1 and TRBJ1-1; the D gene is possibly TRBD1 (5 bases). From germline, CDR1 is MNHNS and CDR2 SASEGT. V lost 7 bases to trimming and J lost 1 base, with 13 bases between them. The CDR3 consists of 14 residues.